Included here is one T cell receptor beta chain sequence, with context. Germline assignment: CDR1 MNHEY and CDR2 SVGAGI. J was trimmed by 3 bases and V by 5 bases; bases with no gene match: 3. This CDR3 has 13 residues. The sample originates from a study of blood T cell repertoires in COVID-19. TCRdb keeps only in-frame clones here, not all; method: immunoSEQ multiplex PCR. The table shows around 300,000 clones, with 85% occurring only once. The chain links TRBV6-5 to TRBJ2-7, with 8 bases fitting TRBD1. The source material was peripheral blood. The sequence came from a human donor in a cohort sampled during active COVID-19. The DNA of the CDR3 is TGTGCCAGCAGTAGACAGGGGAGCTACGAGCAGTACTTC. Amino acid sequence: CASSRQGSYEQYF.